The sequence of this T cell receptor (beta chain) was determined in a study of blood T cell repertoires in COVID-19. Study in general: Some COVID-19 samples were acute and others convalescent; all came from the United States, Italy and Spain. The analysed material was cDNA or gDNA that came from T cells, B-cell-depleted T cells, or PBMCs.

The V end lost 3 bases, the J end lost 6 bases, and 12 bases lay between the germline ends. The CDR3 covers 14 residues. Germline CDR1 reads LNHDA; CDR2 reads SQIVND (reference sequence). In the study's own analysis: By means of reference gene primer amplification, nucleated cell counts were estimated. The table came from immunoSEQ multiplex PCR; TCRdb's copy has only in-frame clones and leaves some out. Clone size and the V and J calls come from that table; the DNA yielded D and trimming. Of 35,000 to 55,000 clones in the sample, roughly 90% were seen once. Sequencing input: peripheral blood. This receptor was taken from a human donor in a cohort sampled during active COVID-19. The V and J genes are TRBV19 and TRBJ1-5, with D perhaps TRBD1 (5 bases). The CDR3 nucleotides read TGTGCCAGTAGTATGGGGGGAGAGGGTCAGCCCCAGCATTTT. This sequence encodes CASSMGGEGQPQHF. Together with reference TRBV19 and TRBJ1-5, the CDR3 gives the full variable domain: DGGITQSPKYLFRKEGQNVTLSCEQNLNHDAMYWYRQDPGQGLRLIYYSQIVNDFQKGDIAEGYSVSREKKESFPLTVTSAQKNPTAFYLCASSMGGEGQPQHFGDGTRLSIL.